These 21 T cell receptor beta chains originate from one sample sequenced in a study of T and B cells in COVID-19 patients. TRB rearrangements were amplified by multiplex PCR with BIOMED2 TRB-A/B primers. TCRdb recomputed calls from the multiplex PCR reads with MiXCR, one row per CDR3 protein. The sample consists of about 2,500 distinct CDR3 sequences, 25% of them appearing once. TRB was amplified from about 260-540 ng of blood genomic DNA. The specimen sequenced was blood. The origin of the receptors is a human donor with active COVID-19.

This clonotype was picked up many times. This chain joins TRBV5-1 and TRBJ2-3; 11 nucleotides align to TRBD2. V was clipped by 3 bases and J by 4 bases; unmatched bases: 4. Per germline, CDR1 SGHRS and CDR2 YFSETQ. The CDR3 length is 15 residues. The CDR3 sequence: CASSYGTSGADTQYF. The CDR3 nucleotides are TGCGCCAGCAGCTACGGGACTAGCGGAGCAGATACGCAGTATTTT.

The chain recombines TRBV20-1 with TRBJ2-7; possibly TRBD1 or TRBD2 for D (6 bases each). This CDR3 contains 16 residues. Trimming took off 0 bases at V and 2 bases at J, with 17 bases between the two ends. Looked up from germline, CDR1 is DFQATT and CDR2 is SNEGSKA (reference sequence). CDR3 coding DNA: TGCAGTGCTAGAGATTCCGGGGGCTACCAAGCCTACGAGCAGTACTTC. Encoded protein: CSARDSGGYQAYEQYF.

The chain combines TRBV15 with TRBJ1-2; the D is unclear. CDR1 is LNHNV, CDR2 YYDKDF, per germline (reference sequence). V shed 3 bases and J shed 2 bases, with 7 bases lying between them. CDR3 length equals 13 residues. CDR3 sequence: CATSRPGNYGYTF. Here the CDR3 DNA reads TGTGCCACCAGCAGGCCTGGGAACTATGGCTACACCTTC. Full variable domain (rest looked up from reference TRBV15 and TRBJ1-2): DAMVIQNPRYQVTQFGKPVTLSCSQTLNHNVMYWYQQKSSQAPKLLFHYYDKDFNNEADTPDNFQSRRPNTSFCFLDIRSPGLGDTAMYLCATSRPGNYGYTFGSGTRLTVV.

This clonotype was observed a few times. The CDR3 sequence: CASSFDRETQYF. The CDR3 coding sequence is TGTGCCAGCAGCTTCGACCGGGAGACCCAGTACTTC. The J gene is TRBJ2-5, the V gene TRBV7-9, with D unclear. Germline-derived CDR1 and CDR2 are SEHNR and FQNEAQ (reference sequence). This CDR3 is 12 amino acids long. V was trimmed by 3 bases and J by 5 bases, leaving 7 bases between them. The full variable domain, with the rest looked up from reference TRBV7-9 and TRBJ2-5, is DTGVSQNPRHKITKRGQNVTFRCDPISEHNRLYWYRQTLGQGPEFLTYFQNEAQLEKSRLLSDRFSAERPKGSFSTLEIQRTEQGDSAMYLCASSFDRETQYFGPGTRLLVL.

This clonotype was counted a few times. V is TRBV12-3 or TRBV12-4 and J is TRBJ1-5; 9 bases are shared with TRBD1. The CDR3 has 16 residues. With V trimmed by 6 bases and J by 5 bases, 11 bases remained unmatched. CDR3: CASSLRAGQGYQPQHF. The CDR3 nucleotides read TGTGCCAGCAGCCTACGGGCGGGACAGGGTTATCAGCCCCAGCATTTT.

In its sample, this clonotype was seen many times. The chain is built from TRBV7-6 and TRBJ2-7; tentative D call: TRBD2 (6 bases). CDR3 length: 13 amino acids. Germline CDR1 and CDR2: SGHVS and FNYEAQ. The V gene lost 4 bases and the J gene lost 4 bases, with 11 bases spanning the gap. The CDR3 DNA reads as TGTGCCAGCAGCTCACGGGCGGGGTACGAGCAGTACTTC. Encoded protein: CASSSRAGYEQYF. Variable domain in full (rest from reference TRBV7-6 and TRBJ2-7): GAGVSQSPRYKVTKRGQDVALRCDPISGHVSLYWYRQALGQGPEFLTYFNYEAQQDKSGLPNDRFSAERPEGSISTLTIQRTEQRDSAMYRCASSSRAGYEQYFGPGTRLTVT.

About this clonotype: Relative to the germline gene, one junction end is altered; a read error may explain this. This rearrangement joins TRBV6-6 to TRBJ1-2; TRBD1 might be the D (5 bases). The germline V gene has CDR1 MNHNY and CDR2 SVGAGI (reference sequence). The CDR3 totals 15 residues. The CDR3: CASSGTTPRDYSYTF. In DNA, the CDR3 is TGTGCCAGCAGTGGAACCACGCCCCGGGACTATAGCTACACCTTC.

V usage is TRBV19 and J usage is TRBJ1-1; TRBD1 is a possible D gene (6 bases). The CDR3 has 14 amino acids. The V gene lost 3 bases and the J gene lost 5 bases, with 13 bases spanning the gap. CDR1 is LNHDA and CDR2 is SQIVND in the germline V gene (reference sequence). The CDR3 spells CASSISGGRTEAFF. The CDR3 DNA is TGTGCCAGTAGTATCTCCGGGGGCCGGACTGAAGCTTTCTTT. Variable domain in full (rest from reference TRBV19 and TRBJ1-1): DGGITQSPKYLFRKEGQNVTLSCEQNLNHDAMYWYRQDPGQGLRLIYYSQIVNDFQKGDIAEGYSVSREKKESFPLTVTSAQKNPTAFYLCASSISGGRTEAFFGQGTRLTVV.

The chain employs TRBV27 and TRBJ1-5; D is uncertain. V was trimmed by 6 bases and J by 1 base, leaving 10 bases between them. The CDR3 totals 14 residues. Germline V CDR1 and CDR2: MNHEY, SMNVEV (reference sequence). Here the CDR3 reads CASRSASSNQPQHF. The CDR3 DNA sequence: TGTGCCAGCAGGAGTGCGTCGAGCAATCAGCCCCAGCATTTT.

This clonotype was observed many times. The CDR3 region has the DNA TGTGCCAGCAGTTTATCGCGCTATAGCAATCAGCCCCAGCATTTT. Its protein is CASSLSRYSNQPQHF. V usage is TRBV27 and J usage is TRBJ1-5, with D unclear. The germline V gene encodes CDR1 MNHEY and CDR2 SMNVEV (reference sequence). The CDR3 has 15 residues. V shed 0 bases and J shed 0 bases, with 6 bases lying between them.

This clonotype was counted a few times. The genes are TRBV6-2 or TRBV6-3 and TRBJ1-6; TRBD1 matches at 7 bases. After removal of 6 bases from V and 7 bases from J, the junction contained 12 bases not matched to a gene. The CDR3 totals 16 residues. Germline-derived CDR1 and CDR2 are MNHEY and SVGEGT. Here the CDR3 reads CASRAGQDGKNSPLHF. The CDR3 DNA reads TGTGCCAGCAGAGCAGGACAGGACGGGAAAAATTCACCCCTCCACTTT.

This clonotype came up a few times. The chain combines TRBV6-1 with TRBJ1-5, with a weak D call TRBD1 (6 bases). Germline V lookup: CDR1 MNHNS, CDR2 SASEGT. The CDR3 has 13 amino acids. V was trimmed by 2 bases and J by 7 bases, leaving 9 bases between them. The CDR3 spells CASSERGRQPQHF. The CDR3 coding sequence is TGTGCCAGCAGTGAACGGGGGCGCCAGCCCCAGCATTTT.

This clonotype counts as medium-sized (0.01 to 0.1%). This chain joins TRBV29-1 and TRBJ1-1; no definite D call. Deletions cut 4 bases from V and 2 bases from J, with 14 bases between. CDR1 and CDR2 (germline): SQVTM, ANQGSEA. The CDR3 extends over 14 amino acids. This CDR3 is CSVGIERHNTEAFF. The DNA of the CDR3 is TGCAGCGTTGGAATCGAACGGCATAACACTGAAGCTTTCTTT.

Many counts were recorded for this clonotype. The chain joins TRBV6-1 to TRBJ2-5; the match to TRBD2 covers 8 bases. Per germline, CDR1 MNHNS and CDR2 SASEGT. The trim removed 6 bases at V and 2 bases at J, leaving 8 bases unmatched. This CDR3 spans 15 amino acids. In DNA form, the CDR3 reads TGTGCCAGCAGCCCCGCGGGGGGTGGTCAAGAGACCCAGTACTTC. This translates into CASSPAGGGQETQYF.

This clonotype is categorized as medium-sized. V usage is TRBV12-3 or TRBV12-4 and J usage is TRBJ2-3, with D unresolved. The CDR3 is 13 amino acids. V was trimmed by 1 base and J by 4 bases, leaving 6 bases between them. CDR3 nucleotides: TGTGCCAGCAGTTTAGGGCGCGCAGATACGCAGTATTTT. This codes for CASSLGRADTQYF.

This clonotype is medium-sized in the sample. The genes are TRBV20-1 and TRBJ1-1, with D possibly TRBD1 on 6 matching bases. The CDR3 is 15 residues long. CDR1 and CDR2 from the germline V gene are DFQATT and SNEGSKA (reference sequence). V was trimmed by 0 bases and J by 1 base, leaving 12 bases between them. The CDR3 nucleotides read TGCAGTGCTAGAGATGTAGACAGGCCGAACACTGAAGCTTTCTTT. Translated: CSARDVDRPNTEAFF.

This clonotype has a handful of counts. This rearrangement joins TRBV10-3 to TRBJ1-1; 10 bases fit TRBD1. There are 14 residues in the CDR3. Germline CDR1 reads ENHRY; CDR2 reads SYGVKD. J was trimmed by 4 bases and V by 6 bases; bases with no gene match: 5. For the CDR3, the DNA is TGTGCCATCAGGGGACAGGGGAGGGGCACTGAAGCTTTCTTT. Encoded protein: CAIRGQGRGTEAFF.

The chain is built from TRBV6-5 and TRBJ2-7; 7 positions agree with TRBD1. Per germline, CDR1 MNHEY and CDR2 SVGAGI. CDR3 length: 14 amino acids. Trimming cost V 6 bases and J 3 bases; bases outside gene matches: 8. CDR3 nucleotide sequence: TGTGCCAGCAGGGGGAATAACAGGGGCTACGAGCAGTACTTC. It is translated as CASRGNNRGYEQYF.

This clonotype is categorized as medium-sized. The gene calls are TRBV5-4 and TRBJ2-6; D gene unclear. Looked up from germline, CDR1 is SGHNT and CDR2 is YYREEE (reference sequence). This CDR3 is 15 amino acids long. Trimming pared 0 bases from V and 2 bases from J, leaving 6 bases between. CDR3 bases: TGTGCCAGCAGCTTGGTCGCAGCTGGGGCCAACGTCCTGACTTTC. It yields the protein CASSLVAAGANVLTF.

Notes on this clonotype: Being one base from a much bigger clone, this may be a read error. The chain joins TRBV7-2 to TRBJ1-3; 8 positions match TRBD1. Germline trimming cut 5 bases from V and 3 bases from J; bases unmatched to any gene: 9. Germline CDR1 and CDR2: SGHTA and FQGNSA. The CDR3 is 16 residues long. CDR3 region: CASSQRQGLNGNTIYF. CDR3 bases: TGTGCCAGCAGCCAGAGACAGGGGCTAAATGGAAACACCATATATTTT.

CDR3 coding DNA: TGTGCCAGCAGTGTCTTAGGAGAGACCCAGTACTTC. This codes for CASSVLGETQYF. This chain joins TRBV2 and TRBJ2-5, with D unclear. This CDR3 is 12 amino acids long. Germline V lookup: CDR1 SNHLY, CDR2 FYNNEI. The ends were cut back, 4 bases at V and 4 bases at J, with 7 bases in the middle.